This T cell receptor beta chain was identified during a study of CD8 T cells in ankylosing spondylitis. TCRdb ran MiXCR on the 5' RACE reads and lists one entry per CDR3 protein. The sample includes a few hundred thousand distinct CDR3 sequences, roughly a tenth seen only once; the top ten take 20% to 25%. Trimming shortened V by 3 bases and J by 1 base, and 14 bases separated the two germline ends. The CDR3 consists of 16 residues. The germline gives CDR1 LGHDT, CDR2 YNNKEL (reference sequence). This clonotype turned up a few times. What was sequenced was blood, either unsorted or a sorted T cell fraction (not recorded which). This TCR was recovered from a male donor with ankylosing spondylitis or in good health (not recorded which). The chain couples TRBV3-1 to TRBJ2-3; D gene ambiguous. The CDR3 reads CASSQHPGSGTDTQYF. CDR3 DNA sequence: TGTGCCAGCAGCCAGCACCCCGGATCCGGCACAGATACGCAGTATTTT.